These 23 T cell receptor beta chains were all obtained from the same sample, sequenced in a study of early T cells in non-severe SARS-CoV-2 infection. In TCRdb, the 5' RACE reads were re-called with MiXCR into one record per CDR3 protein. The data show around 93,000 distinct CDR3 sequences, more than 10% seen once. The sample in question was whole blood, obtained at baseline. These receptors originate from an adult who was a healthcare worker with PCR-confirmed SARS-CoV-2 infection or an uninfected control (not recorded which).

This clonotype was recorded at least ten times. The chain combines TRBV6-6 with TRBJ2-3; D unresolved. Trimming left V 6 bases short and J 0 bases short, with 4 bases between. The germline V gene encodes CDR1 MNHNY and CDR2 SVGAGI (reference sequence). This CDR3 is 12 amino acids long. The CDR3 spells CASRGSTDTQYF. DNA of the CDR3: TGTGCCAGCAGGGGGAGCACAGATACGCAGTATTTT.

This clonotype was seen more than once but under ten times. This chain connects TRBV13 to TRBJ2-1; D is undetermined. With 5 bases removed from V and 6 bases from J, the gap between germline ends came to 11 bases. The germline CDR1 and CDR2 sequences are PRHDT and FYEKMQ (reference sequence). CDR3 length equals 13 residues. This CDR3 reads CASSLLNGNEQFF. CDR3 sequence (DNA): TGTGCCAGCAGCCTATTAAACGGCAATGAGCAGTTCTTC. Supplemented by reference TRBV13 and TRBJ2-1, the full variable domain reads AAGVIQSPRHLIKEKRETATLKCYPIPRHDTVYWYQQGPGQDPQFLISFYEKMQSDKGSIPDRFSAQQFSDYHSELNMSSLELGDSALYFCASSLLNGNEQFFGPGTRLTVL.

V and J are TRBV6-5 and TRBJ2-1; tentatively, D is TRBD2 (5 bases). Trimming shortened V by 5 bases and J by 0 bases, and 17 bases separated the two germline ends. The CDR3 runs 17 residues. CDR1 and CDR2 from the germline V gene are MNHEY and SVGAGI. The CDR3 reads CASSPPSVGISYNEQFF. CDR3 nucleotides: TGTGCCAGCAGTCCCCCCAGTGTCGGGATCTCCTACAATGAGCAGTTCTTC.

The chain has TRBV14 and TRBJ2-3; 12 bases match TRBD2. This CDR3 has 20 residues. Trimming at V came to 1 base and at J to 0 bases, leaving 11 bases not matched to a gene. Germline CDR1 SGHDN, CDR2 FVKESK. DNA for the CDR3: TGTGCCAGCAGCCAAGGTGGACTAGCGGGACGCCAAGCTAGCACAGATACGCAGTATTTT. This translates into CASSQGGLAGRQASTDTQYF.

The chain links TRBV6-1 to TRBJ1-6, with TRBD1 identical over 7 bases. Germline V CDR1 and CDR2: MNHNS, SASEGT. This CDR3 has 17 amino acids. Germline trimming cut 3 bases from V and 8 bases from J; bases unmatched to any gene: 13. CDR3 sequence: CASSDLLKGAVDSPLHF. The CDR3 region has the DNA TGTGCCAGCAGTGATCTCCTTAAGGGGGCCGTGGATTCACCCCTCCACTTT.

In its sample, this clonotype was seen a few times. The chain carries TRBV2 and TRBJ2-7; maybe TRBD1 (6 bases). The ends were cut back, 4 bases at V and 4 bases at J, with 11 bases in the middle. Germline assignment: CDR1 SNHLY and CDR2 FYNNEI. The CDR3 contains 13 residues. The CDR3 DNA follows: TGTGCCAGCAGTGTTCTGGGGGCTTACGAGCAGTACTTC. Amino acid sequence: CASSVLGAYEQYF.

This clonotype was seen only a few times. The chain recombines TRBV7-6 with TRBJ2-2; D uncertain. Germline lookup yields CDR1 SGHVS and CDR2 FNYEAQ. The CDR3 is made up of 16 amino acids. Between the trimmed V and J ends, which lost 0 bases and 0 bases, there was a span of 8 bases. CDR3 nucleotide sequence: TGTGCCAGCAGCTTAGCGCTTCAATCGAACACCGGGGAGCTGTTTTTT. This gives the protein CASSLALQSNTGELFF. The whole variable domain, filled in from reference TRBV7-6 and TRBJ2-2, reads GAGVSQSPRYKVTKRGQDVALRCDPISGHVSLYWYRQALGQGPEFLTYFNYEAQQDKSGLPNDRFSAERPEGSISTLTIQRTEQRDSAMYRCASSLALQSNTGELFFGEGSRLTVL.

This rearrangement joins TRBV28 to TRBJ2-7; 12 nucleotides line up with TRBD2. The V gene's germline CDR1 is MDHEN and CDR2 SYDVKM. The V and J ends lost 3 bases and 7 bases, in that order; junction bases with no gene match: 4. The CDR3 extends over 14 amino acids. The CDR3 nucleotides read TGTGCCAGCAGTTTCCTTGGACTAGCGGGAGAGCAGTACTTC. It translates to CASSFLGLAGEQYF.

This chain joins TRBV7-6 and TRBJ2-7, with a possible D match to TRBD1 (6 bases). This CDR3 has 18 residues. Trimming pared 1 base from V and 0 bases from J, leaving 19 bases between. From germline, CDR1 is SGHVS and CDR2 FNYEAQ. This chain's CDR3 is CASSLEAPGTYSSYEQYF. The CDR3 DNA is TGTGCCAGCAGCTTAGAAGCTCCCGGGACATATAGCTCCTACGAGCAGTACTTC.

The table lists this clonotype with a few counts. This chain links TRBV12-3 or TRBV12-4 with TRBJ1-1; 8 positions agree with TRBD1. This CDR3 contains 15 residues. With V trimmed by 3 bases and J by 5 bases, 8 bases remained unmatched. Written as DNA, the CDR3 is TGTGCCAGCAGTTTTGCAGGGGGCGGGCTGACTGAAGCTTTCTTT. It is translated as CASSFAGGGLTEAFF.

This chain connects TRBV7-9 to TRBJ1-3; 9 positions agree with TRBD1. The junction had 6 bases not matched to a gene; V was cut back by 4 bases and J by 2 bases. The CDR3 sequence is 16 residues long. Germline-derived CDR1 and CDR2 are SEHNR and FQNEAQ (reference sequence). CDR3 sequence reads: CASSSIGTGPGNTIYF. The CDR3 DNA reads TGTGCCAGCAGCTCGATAGGGACAGGGCCTGGAAACACCATATATTTT.

This clonotype has more than one count but fewer than ten. The chain employs TRBV9 and TRBJ1-1; D unclear. The CDR3 has 15 residues. The germline V gene encodes CDR1 SGDLS and CDR2 YYNGEE. V was shortened by 0 bases and J by 0 bases, with 9 bases between the two germline ends. DNA for the CDR3: TGTGCCAGCAGCGTAGAGTACGCAATGAACACTGAAGCTTTCTTT. Translation: CASSVEYAMNTEAFF.

This clonotype was picked up a small number of times. The V and J genes are TRBV10-3 and TRBJ2-7; D could derive from TRBD1 or TRBD2 (5 bases each). V lost 6 bases, J lost 2 bases, and 23 bases lay in between. This CDR3 contains 17 residues. CDR1 is ENHRY, CDR2 SYGVKD, per germline. The CDR3 DNA sequence: TGTGCCATCAGCGAATCCTTAGCCGGGACGGACGCCTACGAGCAGTACTTC. This encodes CAISESLAGTDAYEQYF.

This clonotype was seen only a few times. The chain combines TRBV7-3 with TRBJ2-3, with D perhaps matching TRBD2 (6 bases). The germline gives CDR1 SGHTA, CDR2 FQGTGA. The CDR3 sequence is 15 residues long. V was shortened by 7 bases and J by 2 bases, with 16 bases between the two germline ends. DNA of the CDR3: TGTGCCAGCACCCTTAGGGCGGGGCCCACAGATACGCAGTATTTT. Encoded protein: CASTLRAGPTDTQYF.

This chain connects TRBV28 to TRBJ2-7, with 7 bases matching TRBD1. The J segment lost 3 bases and the V segment lost 6 bases, leaving 5 bases of the junction unmatched. The length of the CDR3 is 13 residues. Germline assignment: CDR1 MDHEN and CDR2 SYDVKM. CDR3 DNA sequence: TGTGCCAGCAGAGAGACAGGGATCTACGAGCAGTACTTC. Translation gives CASRETGIYEQYF. The full variable domain, rest sourced from reference TRBV28 and TRBJ2-7, is DVKVTQSSRYLVKRTGEKVFLECVQDMDHENMFWYRQDPGLGLRLIYFSYDVKMKEKGDIPEGYSVSREKKERFSLILESASTNQTSMYLCASRETGIYEQYFGPGTRLTVT.

CDR3 sequence: CSAQVGGLEETQYF. The CDR3 DNA is TGCAGTGCTCAGGTGGGGGGGCTGGAAGAGACCCAGTACTTC. The gene calls are TRBV20-1 and TRBJ2-5; possibly TRBD2 for D (7 bases). Germline V lookup: CDR1 DFQATT, CDR2 SNEGSKA (reference sequence). This CDR3 is 14 amino acids long. The germline V and J ends were trimmed by 5 bases and 3 bases, with 16 bases remaining between them.

There are many counts of this clonotype. The chain uses TRBV5-1 and TRBJ1-2; 7 bases map to TRBD1. The V and J ends lost 4 bases and 8 bases, in that order; junction bases with no gene match: 8. CDR3 length equals 13 residues. Germline V CDR1 and CDR2: SGHRS, YFSETQ. This CDR3 is CASSQGGDGGYTF. Written as DNA, the CDR3 is TGCGCCAGCAGCCAGGGGGGTGACGGAGGCTACACCTTC.

The rearrangement links TRBV29-1 to TRBJ2-3; D may correspond to TRBD1 or TRBD2 (5 bases each). CDR3 size: 13 residues. V lost 6 bases to trimming and J lost 7 bases, with 17 bases between them. Looked up from germline, CDR1 is SQVTM and CDR2 is ANQGSEA. The CDR3 DNA follows: TGCAGCGTAGGGACGCAAGGGACCAATACGCAGTATTTT. It translates to CSVGTQGTNTQYF.

In its sample, this clonotype was seen many times. The chain has TRBV10-3 and TRBJ2-7, with 7 bases identical to TRBD1. Germline V gene data show CDR1 as ENHRY and CDR2 as SYGVKD. V was pared by 10 bases and J by 2 bases, with 5 bases of the junction left unmatched. The CDR3 covers 12 residues. The CDR3 sequence: CASRDRAYEQYF. CDR3 sequence (DNA): TGTGCCAGCCGGGACAGAGCCTACGAGCAGTACTTC.

The chain carries TRBV10-3 and TRBJ2-1; 8 bases are a match to TRBD2. Germline V gene lookup returns CDR1 ENHRY and CDR2 SYGVKD. The CDR3 consists of 15 residues. V lost 4 bases and J lost 4; bases outside the gene matches: 6. The CDR3 DNA sequence: TGTGCCATCAGTGCGAGCGGGAGCGGATACAATGAGCAGTTCTTC. Translation gives CAISASGSGYNEQFF.

This chain links TRBV28 with TRBJ1-4; possibly TRBD1 for D (5 bases). CDR3 length equals 12 residues. Germline-derived CDR1 and CDR2 are MDHEN and SYDVKM. The V gene lost 6 bases and the J gene lost 10 bases, with 12 bases spanning the gap. CDR3 loop: CASSQGGRKLFF. CDR3 DNA sequence: TGTGCCAGCAGCCAGGGCGGGCGAAAACTGTTTTTT.

This clonotype was seen a few times. The chain recombines TRBV4-1 with TRBJ2-3; no reliable D call. Germline CDR1 and CDR2: MGHRA and YSYEKL. With 2 bases removed from V and 0 bases from J, the gap between germline ends came to 9 bases. This CDR3 region has 15 residues. The CDR3 DNA reads TGCGCCAGCAGCCAACAGACTCCTAGCACAGATACGCAGTATTTT. Translation gives CASSQQTPSTDTQYF.

The table lists this clonotype with a few counts. V gene TRBV5-4 combines with J gene TRBJ1-5; TRBD1 matches 7 bases. The CDR3 is 14 amino acids. Germline trimming cut 2 bases from V and 6 bases from J; bases unmatched to any gene: 5. Looked up from germline, CDR1 is SGHNT and CDR2 is YYREEE (reference sequence). The CDR3 here is CASSLGGNGQPQHF. In DNA, the CDR3 is TGTGCCAGCAGCTTAGGGGGCAACGGTCAGCCCCAGCATTTT.